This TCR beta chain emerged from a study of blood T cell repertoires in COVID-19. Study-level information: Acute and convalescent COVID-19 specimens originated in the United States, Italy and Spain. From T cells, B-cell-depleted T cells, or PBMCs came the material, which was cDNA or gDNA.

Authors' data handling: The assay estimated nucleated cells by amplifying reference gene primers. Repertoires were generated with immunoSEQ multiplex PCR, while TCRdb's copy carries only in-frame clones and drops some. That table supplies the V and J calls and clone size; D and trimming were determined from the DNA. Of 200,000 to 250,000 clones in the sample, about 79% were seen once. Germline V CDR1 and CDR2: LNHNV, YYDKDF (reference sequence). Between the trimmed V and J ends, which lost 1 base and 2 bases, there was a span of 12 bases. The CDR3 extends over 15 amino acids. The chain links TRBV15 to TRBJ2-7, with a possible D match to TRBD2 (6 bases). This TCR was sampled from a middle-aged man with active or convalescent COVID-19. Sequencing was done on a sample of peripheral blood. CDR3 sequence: CATSRGGDGPYEQYF. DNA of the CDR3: TGTGCCACCAGCAGAGGCGGGGACGGCCCCTACGAGCAGTACTTC. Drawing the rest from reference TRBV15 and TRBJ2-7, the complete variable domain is DAMVIQNPRYQVTQFGKPVTLSCSQTLNHNVMYWYQQKSSQAPKLLFHYYDKDFNNEADTPDNFQSRRPNTSFCFLDIRSPGLGDTAMYLCATSRGGDGPYEQYFGPGTRLTVT.